The rows below give T cell receptor beta chains drawn from one sample of a study of blood T cells in healthy people across ages. In TCRdb, the 5' RACE reads were re-called with MiXCR into one record per CDR3 protein. This sample yields around 1,000,000 distinct CDR3 sequences, of which approximately 26% are seen a single time; about 0.69% belongs to the top ten. This sample was also put to use in a study of T cells of mothers and their children.

Sequenced sample: blood. These receptors were collected from a girl aged 2-10 years in good health. CDR3s include the opening cysteine and the closing phenylalanine or tryptophan. The D gene is left open where the match is weak. Clone size is stated in some rows and not others, as once, few, many or a class when expanded.

>TRBJ2-1|-|-|TRBV24-1
CATSDSKGLYNEQFF
TGTGCCACCAGTGATTCTAAGGGACTCTACAATGAGCAGTTCTTC
>TRBJ2-5|few|-|TRBV19
CASRGDGETQYF
TGTGCCAGTCGGGGTGATGGAGAGACCCAGTACTTC
>TRBJ2-7|-|-|TRBV6-1
CASSEAVPGTAIKQYF
TGTGCCAGCAGTGAAGCCGTGCCGGGGACGGCAATAAAGCAGTACTTC
>TRBJ1-1|many|-|TRBV7-9
CASSLIGGNTEAFF
TGTGCCAGCAGCTTAATCGGGGGGAACACTGAAGCTTTCTTT
>TRBJ1-1|few|-|TRBV12-3/TRBV12-4
CASSLAVRAEAFF
TGTGCCAGCAGTTTAGCGGTACGAGCTGAAGCTTTCTTT
>TRBJ2-3|-|-|TRBV6-2/TRBV6-3
CASSYEGAETDTQYF
TGTGCCAGCAGTTACGAAGGGGCTGAGACAGATACGCAGTATTTT
>TRBJ1-5|few|-|TRBV25-1
CASSEQYSNQPQHF
TGTGCCAGCAGTGAACAATATAGCAATCAGCCCCAGCATTTT
>TRBJ1-4|few|-|TRBV20-1
CSALGTSNEKLFF
TGCAGTGCGCTCGGGACTTCGAATGAAAAACTGTTTTTT
>TRBJ1-6|-|-|TRBV11-3
CASRERENYSPLHF
TGTGCCAGCAGGGAGAGGGAGAACTATTCACCCCTCCACTTT
>TRBJ2-1|-|-|TRBV14
CASSQVLPYNEQFF
TGTGCCAGCAGCCAAGTTCTACCATACAATGAGCAGTTCTTC
>TRBJ1-6|-|-|TRBV29-1
CSVGAGRNSPLHF
TGCAGCGTTGGGGCAGGGCGGAATTCACCCCTCCACTTT
>TRBJ2-5|many|TRBD1|TRBV5-6
CASSLAPQGSSETQYF
TGTGCCAGCAGCTTGGCCCCACAGGGGTCATCAGAGACCCAGTACTTC
>TRBJ2-6|once|TRBD1|TRBV4-1
CASKGQGAGGANVLTF
TGCGCCAGCAAGGGGCAGGGGGCTGGTGGGGCCAACGTCCTGACTTTC
>TRBJ2-1|many|-|TRBV12-3/TRBV12-4
CASSFSGNYNEQFF
TGTGCCAGCAGTTTTAGCGGAAACTACAATGAGCAGTTCTTC
>TRBJ1-2|-|-|TRBV3-1
CASSQGTENVRSGYTF
TGTGCCAGCAGCCAAGGGACGGAAAATGTTCGGTCCGGCTACACCTTC
>TRBJ2-7|-|-|TRBV4-1
CASRQVEVEVSYEQYF
TGCGCCAGCAGGCAAGTTGAGGTCGAGGTTTCCTACGAGCAGTACTTC
>TRBJ2-1|few|-|TRBV5-1
CASSFRFVEQFF
TGCGCCAGCAGCTTTAGATTCGTTGAGCAGTTCTTC
>TRBJ1-1|-|TRBD1|TRBV7-6
CASSLGGQDTEAFF
TGTGCCAGCAGCTTAGGGGGACAGGACACTGAAGCTTTCTTT
>TRBJ2-1|-|-|TRBV20-1
CSARDYSNNEQFF
TGCAGTGCTAGAGATTACTCCAACAATGAGCAGTTCTTC
>TRBJ2-1|-|TRBD2|TRBV4-1
CASSQDSGLAHNEQFF
TGCGCCAGCAGCCAAGATTCGGGACTAGCGCACAATGAGCAGTTCTTC
>TRBJ1-5|few|-|TRBV7-2
CASSPRRQNQPQHF
TGTGCCAGCAGCCCCAGGCGCCAAAATCAGCCCCAGCATTTT
>TRBJ2-5|few|-|TRBV13
CASSFQSGTEKETQYF
TGTGCCAGCAGCTTCCAATCCGGGACGGAAAAAGAGACCCAGTACTTC
>TRBJ1-2|-|-|TRBV4-3
CASSQWQATGGYTF
TGCGCCAGCAGCCAGTGGCAGGCGACTGGGGGCTACACCTTC
>TRBJ1-5|few|-|TRBV7-2
CASSLRVAQPQHF
TGTGCCAGCAGCTTACGGGTCGCGCAGCCCCAGCATTTT
>TRBJ2-4|few|TRBD2|TRBV11-2
CASSSGLAGGSSIQYF
TGTGCCAGCAGCTCGGGACTAGCGGGAGGGTCGAGCATTCAGTACTTC
>TRBJ1-4|-|-|TRBV13
CASSSTPRGLGEKLFF
TGTGCCAGCAGCTCAACCCCCAGGGGATTGGGTGAAAAACTGTTTTTT
>TRBJ1-5|-|-|TRBV7-8
CASSLWQGSNQPQHF
TGTGCCAGCAGCTTATGGCAGGGGAGCAATCAGCCCCAGCATTTT
>TRBJ2-3|few|-|TRBV28
CTSSLVAIPSDTQYF
TGTACCAGCAGTTTAGTTGCTATTCCTTCCGATACACAGTATTTT
>TRBJ2-7|-|-|TRBV20-1
CSARRDPSYEQYF
TGCAGTGCTAGAAGGGACCCATCCTACGAGCAGTACTTC
>TRBJ1-4|-|TRBD1|TRBV5-1
CASSLIGTGATNEKLFF
TGCGCCAGCAGTTTAATTGGGACAGGGGCAACTAATGAAAAACTGTTTTTT
>TRBJ2-3|-|-|TRBV29-1
CSVEGLGTQYF
TGCAGCGTTGAAGGGTTGGGTACGCAGTATTTT
>TRBJ1-2|few|-|TRBV12-3/TRBV12-4
CASSLTGPLDNYGYTF
TGTGCCAGCAGTTTGACAGGCCCCCTAGATAACTATGGCTACACCTTC
>TRBJ2-7|few|-|TRBV11-2
CASSPPGHMDGEQYF
TGTGCCAGCAGCCCCCCGGGACACATGGACGGCGAGCAGTACTTC
>TRBJ2-1|-|TRBD2|TRBV20-1
CSARPLIAGASNEQFF
TGCAGTGCTCGACCTTTGATAGCGGGAGCTAGTAATGAGCAGTTCTTC
>TRBJ2-5|few|-|TRBV28
CASRTAYQETQYF
TGTGCCAGTAGAACAGCGTACCAAGAGACCCAGTACTTC